The 18 T cell receptor beta chains below come from one sample, sequenced in a study of cytomegalovirus exposure and HLA in healthy donors. Use of 60 Vbeta and 13 Jbeta primers characterized the PCR. Sequenced by immunoSEQ multiplex PCR; TCRdb stores in-frame clones only, minus some. The ten most abundant clones cover about 12% of a sample with 50,000 or so clones. The sequencing sample was made of PBMCs. Receptor source: a woman aged 60-75 years in good health and CMV-seropositive.

This chain uses TRBV29-1 with TRBJ2-3; TRBD2 might be the D (6 bases). The CDR3 contains 14 residues. V lost 5 bases and J lost 6, with 18 bases in between. Germline V gene sequence: CDR1 SQVTM, CDR2 ANQGSEA. The CDR3 region has the DNA TGCAGCGTTTTATGGGGAGCCGGAGGGGATACGCAGTATTTT. This sequence encodes CSVLWGAGGDTQYF.

A word on this clone: Other nucleotide sequences from this sample produce the same CDR3. This chain connects TRBV9 to TRBJ1-6, with D possibly matching TRBD1 (6 bases). With 4 bases removed from V and 2 bases from J, the gap between germline ends came to 13 bases. There are 16 residues in the CDR3. The germline V gene encodes CDR1 SGDLS and CDR2 YYNGEE. CDR3 loop: CASSPRQEPYNSPLHF. Here the CDR3 DNA reads TGTGCCAGCAGCCCCCGACAGGAGCCCTATAATTCACCCCTCCACTTT. The complete variable domain, with remaining parts taken from reference TRBV9 and TRBJ1-6, reads DSGVTQTPKHLITATGQRVTLRCSPRSGDLSVYWYQQSLDQGLQFLIQYYNGEERAKGNILERFSAQQFPDLHSELNLSSLELGDSALYFCASSPRQEPYNSPLHFGNGTRLTVT.

The chain uses TRBV5-1 and TRBJ2-1; 9 positions agree with TRBD2. V trimming: 3 bases; J trimming: 0 bases; junction bases outside the gene matches: 13. Germline CDR1 reads SGHRS; CDR2 reads YFSETQ. The CDR3 extends over 19 amino acids. CDR3 DNA: TGCGCCAGCAGCTGGACCCGACTAGCGGACCTAAGCTCCTACAATGAGCAGTTCTTC. Protein product: CASSWTRLADLSSYNEQFF.

The CDR3 sequence: CASSKGQGYTEAFF. CDR3 DNA sequence: TGTGCCAGCAGCAAGGGACAGGGATACACTGAAGCTTTCTTT. The rearrangement links TRBV21-1 to TRBJ1-1; the table's D call, TRBD1, has no DNA check behind it. TRBV21-1 is a known pseudogene. The length of the CDR3 is 14 residues.

The rearrangement links TRBV11-2 to TRBJ1-1; TRBD1 aligns across 8 bases. The V gene end was trimmed by 8 bases and the J gene end by 5 bases; junction bases not matched to a gene: 16. Germline V gene data show CDR1 as SGHAT and CDR2 as FQNNGV. The CDR3 spans 16 residues. CDR3 in amino acids: CASAQGVLQAGTEAFF. The CDR3 coding sequence is TGTGCCAGCGCACAGGGGGTATTGCAGGCGGGGACTGAAGCTTTCTTT. The whole variable domain, filled in from reference TRBV11-2 and TRBJ1-1, reads EAGVAQSPRYKIIEKRQSVAFWCNPISGHATLYWYQQILGQGPKLLIQFQNNGVVDDSQLPKDRFSAERLKGVDSTLKIQPAKLEDSAVYLCASAQGVLQAGTEAFFGQGTRLTVV.

The genes are TRBV9 and TRBJ2-3; 9 nucleotides align to TRBD2. The CDR3 has 15 residues. V was pared by 3 bases and J by 6 bases, with 8 bases of the junction left unmatched. Germline V lookup: CDR1 SGDLS, CDR2 YYNGEE. DNA of the CDR3: TGTGCCAGCAGCGAGCGGGGGGTTCCCCCGGATACGCAGTATTTT. Protein product: CASSERGVPPDTQYF.

This rearrangement joins TRBV18 to TRBJ1-2; no clear D. Trimming left V 6 bases short and J 0 bases short, with 11 bases between. Germline CDR1 and CDR2: KGHSH and LQKENI. The CDR3 extends over 14 amino acids. CDR3 loop: CASSPDSTNYGYTF. The DNA for the CDR3 is TGTGCCAGCTCCCCGGACTCTACTAACTATGGCTACACCTTC.

The chain couples TRBV7-2 to TRBJ1-1; D not resolved. Trimming shortened V by 5 bases and J by 10 bases, and 17 bases separated the two germline ends. Per germline, CDR1 SGHTA and CDR2 FQGNSA. The CDR3 runs to 13 residues. CDR3 protein: CASSVGLAKGAFF. The CDR3 nucleotides are TGTGCCAGCAGCGTCGGACTAGCTAAGGGAGCTTTCTTT.

The rearrangement uses TRBV6-1 and TRBJ2-4, with 7 bases lining up with TRBD2. Per germline, CDR1 MNHNS and CDR2 SASEGT. V shed 3 bases, J shed 10 bases, and the junction held 9 bases outside the gene matches. The CDR3 sequence is 14 residues long. CDR3 protein: CASSDMPGGPIQYF. CDR3 DNA: TGTGCCAGCAGTGATATGCCGGGGGGTCCAATTCAGTACTTC.

The rearrangement links TRBV7-6 to TRBJ2-7, with 8 bases fitting TRBD1. Per the germline V gene, CDR1 is SGHVS and CDR2 is FNYEAQ. The CDR3 is 15 amino acids. V lost 1 base to trimming and J lost 6 bases; unmatched junction nucleotides: 8. The CDR3 region has the DNA TGTGCCAGCAGCTTAGGCAGGGGGCGCAGCGGCGAGCAGTACTTC. Translating gives CASSLGRGRSGEQYF.

The rearrangement joins TRBV19 to TRBJ2-1; D is perhaps TRBD2 (7 bases). Germline loops: CDR1 LNHDA, CDR2 SQIVND (reference sequence). Trimming removed 7 bases at V and 7 bases at J, with 20 bases between. This CDR3 has 15 residues. CDR3 sequence reads: CASKEGGGWSNEQFF. CDR3 sequence (DNA): TGTGCCAGTAAGGAGGGGGGGGGCTGGTCTAATGAGCAGTTCTTC. The entire variable domain, with the rest obtained from reference TRBV19 and TRBJ2-1, is as follows: DGGITQSPKYLFRKEGQNVTLSCEQNLNHDAMYWYRQDPGQGLRLIYYSQIVNDFQKGDIAEGYSVSREKKESFPLTVTSAQKNPTAFYLCASKEGGGWSNEQFFGPGTRLTVL.

The gene calls are TRBV10-3 and TRBJ1-3, with D perhaps matching TRBD1 (5 bases). The germline gives CDR1 ENHRY, CDR2 SYGVKD. The CDR3 covers 14 residues. Trimming stripped 8 bases from V and 0 bases from J, with 11 bases between. In DNA, the CDR3 is TGTGCCATCCTACAGGAAAACTCTGGAAACACCATATATTTT. The encoded protein is CAILQENSGNTIYF.

The chain is built from TRBV14 and TRBJ2-7; a weak D match, TRBD2 (6 bases). V lost 4 bases, J lost 12 bases, and 16 bases lay in between. Per the germline V gene, CDR1 is SGHDN and CDR2 is FVKESK. The CDR3 spans 12 residues. The CDR3 DNA reads as TGTGCCAGCAGCCCCCAGGGACTCAGGGCGTACTTC. It is translated as CASSPQGLRAYF.

The V and J genes are TRBV2 and TRBJ1-1; unclear D gene. The V end lost 2 bases, the J end lost 1 base, and 8 bases lay between the germline ends. The CDR3 contains 14 residues. Germline V gene data show CDR1 as SNHLY and CDR2 as FYNNEI. CDR3 region: CASSESTKNTEAFF. CDR3 sequence (DNA): TGTGCCAGCAGTGAATCTACTAAGAACACTGAAGCTTTCTTT.

The chain couples TRBV12-2 to TRBJ1-1. TRBV12-2 is reported as a pseudogene. This CDR3 spans 16 amino acids. The CDR3 coding sequence is TGTGCAAGTCGCCCCGGCGGGGGCGGCATGAACACTGAAGCTTTCTTT. It codes for CASRPGGGGMNTEAFF.

This rearrangement joins TRBV19 to TRBJ2-2; D unclear. Trimming stripped 3 bases from V and 5 bases from J, with 4 bases between. Germline V lookup: CDR1 LNHDA, CDR2 SQIVND (reference sequence). The length of the CDR3 is 12 residues. Here the CDR3 reads CASSILTGELFF. DNA for the CDR3: TGTGCCAGTAGTATTTTAACCGGGGAGCTGTTTTTT.

Here the CDR3 reads CASSAKLAGNADTQYF. The CDR3 nucleotides are TGTGCCAGCAGCGCGAAACTAGCGGGGAACGCAGATACGCAGTATTTT. This chain links TRBV7-2 with TRBJ2-3, with TRBD2 matching 10 bases. The CDR3 consists of 16 residues. The J segment lost 4 bases and the V segment lost 5 bases, leaving 9 bases of the junction unmatched. The germline V gene has CDR1 SGHTA and CDR2 FQGNSA.

The genes are TRBV29-1 and TRBJ1-5, with unresolved D. The germline V gene has CDR1 SQVTM and CDR2 ANQGSEA. The ends were cut back, 4 bases at V and 0 bases at J, with 4 bases in the middle. The CDR3 contains 12 residues. CDR3 DNA sequence: TGCAGCGTTGGTAATAGCAATCAGCCCCAGCATTTT. Its translation: CSVGNSNQPQHF.